A single sample is the source of the 21 T cell receptor beta chains below, sequenced in a study of cytomegalovirus exposure and HLA in healthy donors. It was with 60 Vbeta and 13 Jbeta primers that the PCR ran. Generated by immunoSEQ multiplex PCR, the TCRdb table keeps only in-frame clones and is missing some. The sample has around 200,000 clones; roughly 91% are singletons. Sequenced sample: PBMCs. These receptor sequences come from a woman aged 18-29 years in good health and CMV-seronegative.

This chain's CDR3 is CASSPDSNEQFF. The DNA for the CDR3 is TGTGCCAGCAGCCCGGACAGTAATGAGCAGTTCTTC. V and J are TRBV7-9 and TRBJ2-1; possible D gene TRBD1, 6 bases. The V gene lost 5 bases and the J gene lost 7 bases, with 9 bases spanning the gap. Per the germline V gene, CDR1 is SEHNR and CDR2 is FQNEAQ (reference sequence). The CDR3 runs to 12 residues.

About this clone: The same CDR3 can be traced to other DNA sequences in this sample. The V gene is TRBV4-1, the J gene TRBJ2-1, with 7 nucleotides matching TRBD2. CDR1 is MGHRA and CDR2 is YSYEKL in the germline V gene. The CDR3 runs 16 residues. V shed 1 base, J shed 4 bases, and the junction held 7 bases outside the gene matches. The CDR3, as DNA: TGCGCCAGCAGCCAAGGTCCCCTCGGGGGGTACAATGAGCAGTTCTTC. As protein: CASSQGPLGGYNEQFF.

The chain is built from TRBV7-2 and TRBJ1-1; no definite D call. This CDR3 has 15 residues. The germline V and J ends were trimmed by 1 base and 2 bases, with 11 bases remaining between them. Looked up from germline, CDR1 is SGHTA and CDR2 is FQGNSA. The CDR3 DNA is TGTGCCAGCAGCTTAGGAGGCATTAGAAACACTGAAGCTTTCTTT. Its translation is CASSLGGIRNTEAFF.

The rearrangement links TRBV6-5 to TRBJ2-3, with 13 positions matching TRBD2. V shed 7 bases, J shed 4 bases, and the junction held 2 bases outside the gene matches. Germline V gene lookup returns CDR1 MNHEY and CDR2 SVGAGI. The CDR3 extends over 14 amino acids. CDR3 DNA: TGTGCCAGCACCGGACTAGCGGGGGCAGATACGCAGTATTTT. Amino acid sequence: CASTGLAGADTQYF.

The chain employs TRBV5-4 and TRBJ2-5; perhaps TRBD1 as D (5 bases). The CDR3 has 13 residues. The V end lost 3 bases, the J end lost 4 bases, and 10 bases lay between the germline ends. From germline, CDR1 is SGHNT and CDR2 YYREEE (reference sequence). CDR3 sequence reads: CASSWWGSETQYF. DNA of the CDR3: TGTGCCAGCAGCTGGTGGGGCTCAGAGACCCAGTACTTC.

The chain employs TRBV10-3 and TRBJ2-4; 11 bases map to TRBD2. Germline V gene data show CDR1 as ENHRY and CDR2 as SYGVKD. Trimming took 3 bases from V and 0 from J; bases not matched to a gene: 13. The CDR3 is made up of 20 amino acids. In DNA form, the CDR3 reads TGTGCCATCAGTGACCGTGGGGCTAGCGGGGGGAACCTAGCCAAAAACATTCAGTACTTC. This codes for CAISDRGASGGNLAKNIQYF.

The chain carries TRBV7-9 and TRBJ2-6; D call uncertain. Germline CDR1 SEHNR, CDR2 FQNEAQ (reference sequence). The CDR3 is made up of 17 amino acids. V was trimmed by 2 bases and J by 0 bases, leaving 11 bases between them. The CDR3 loop is CASSLTTAGSGANVLTF. The CDR3 DNA is TGTGCCAGCAGCTTAACCACAGCCGGCTCTGGGGCCAACGTCCTGACTTTC.

The gene calls are TRBV4-2 and TRBJ1-6; D is unresolved. Germline CDR1 LGHNA, CDR2 YNFKEQ. Trimming stripped 1 base from V and 9 bases from J, with 16 bases between. There are 16 residues in the CDR3. The CDR3 protein is CASSQGLWTDRSPLHF. DNA of the CDR3: TGTGCCAGCAGCCAAGGTCTTTGGACTGATCGTTCACCCCTCCACTTT.

This sequence joins TRBV6-5 and TRBJ1-1, with D perhaps matching TRBD1 (5 bases). Trimming cost V 4 bases and J 1 base, with 10 bases left between them. Germline V gene data show CDR1 as MNHEY and CDR2 as SVGAGI. The CDR3 is made up of 14 amino acids. The chain's CDR3 is CASSWGGQNTEAFF. The CDR3 coding sequence is TGTGCCAGCAGTTGGGGAGGACAGAACACTGAAGCTTTCTTT.

This chain connects TRBV9 to TRBJ1-2; 10 bases align to TRBD1. Germline V gives CDR1 SGDLS, CDR2 YYNGEE. V shed 1 base and J 8 bases; nucleotides not matched to a gene: 2. The CDR3 is 13 amino acids. CDR3 in amino acids: CASSVRTGGGYTF. CDR3 nucleotides: TGTGCCAGCAGCGTAAGGACAGGGGGAGGCTACACCTTC.

The chain links TRBV4-3 to TRBJ2-2, with TRBD1 matching over 11 bases. V dropped 3 bases and J dropped 5; count of bases not matched to a gene: 5. Looked up from germline, CDR1 is LGHNA and CDR2 is YSLEER. This CDR3 comprises 16 residues. CDR3 amino acids: CASSQGRDRGTGELFF. DNA for the CDR3: TGCGCCAGCAGCCAGGGCCGGGACAGGGGGACCGGGGAGCTGTTTTTT.

CDR3 amino acids: CASSLAAGGDYGYTF. The CDR3 DNA is TGTGCCAGCAGTTTAGCGGCAGGGGGAGACTATGGCTACACCTTC. The chain employs TRBV28 and TRBJ1-2; 7 nucleotides match TRBD1. Germline V CDR1 and CDR2: MDHEN, SYDVKM. The CDR3 is made up of 15 amino acids. The V segment lost 2 bases and the J segment 3 bases; nucleotides outside the gene matches: 6.

This rearrangement joins TRBV7-9 to TRBJ2-7, with 7 bases aligning to TRBD1. This CDR3 contains 15 residues. The junction had 10 bases not matched to a gene; V was cut back by 4 bases and J by 4 bases. The germline CDR1 and CDR2 sequences are SEHNR and FQNEAQ (reference sequence). The CDR3 region is CASSSPGQEGYEQYF. In nucleotides, the CDR3 is TGTGCCAGCAGCTCCCCTGGACAGGAAGGATACGAGCAGTACTTC.

V usage is TRBV5-1 and J usage is TRBJ2-2; 7 nucleotides match TRBD2. From germline, CDR1 is SGHRS and CDR2 YFSETQ. This CDR3 contains 15 residues. The V segment lost 1 base and the J segment 1 base; nucleotides outside the gene matches: 1. The CDR3 nucleotides are TGCGCCAGCAGCTTGCGGGGGGAGAACACCGGGGAGCTGTTTTTT. Its protein is CASSLRGENTGELFF.

The rearrangement joins TRBV5-1 to TRBJ1-3, with D tentatively TRBD1 (5 bases). The length of the CDR3 is 14 residues. The germline CDR1 and CDR2 sequences are SGHRS and YFSETQ. Between the trimmed V and J ends, which lost 5 bases and 0 bases, there was a span of 9 bases. The CDR3 sequence is CASSPGFSGNTIYF. As DNA, the CDR3 is TGCGCCAGCAGTCCAGGGTTCTCTGGAAACACCATATATTTT. Using reference TRBV5-1 and TRBJ1-3 for the parts outside the CDR3, the full variable domain is KAGVTQTPRYLIKTRGQQVTLSCSPISGHRSVSWYQQTPGQGLQFLFEYFSETQRNKGNFPGRFSGRQFSNSRSEMNVSTLELGDSALYLCASSPGFSGNTIYFGEGSWLTVV.

V is TRBV7-6 and J is TRBJ1-1; D might be TRBD1 (5 bases). CDR1 and CDR2 from the germline V gene are SGHVS and FNYEAQ. The CDR3 spans 16 residues. The V gene lost 1 base and the J gene lost 0 bases, with 12 bases spanning the gap. This CDR3 reads CASSLELGGMNTEAFF. DNA of the CDR3: TGTGCCAGCAGCTTAGAGCTCGGGGGGATGAACACTGAAGCTTTCTTT.

This chain links TRBV5-1 with TRBJ2-7; TRBD2 aligns across 14 bases. The CDR3 covers 17 residues. V trimming: 4 bases; J trimming: 2 bases; junction bases outside the gene matches: 8. CDR1 SGHRS and CDR2 YFSETQ come from the germline V gene. The CDR3 DNA sequence: TGCGCCAGCAGCCGGGGGACTAGCGGGGGCGATCCCTACGAGCAGTACTTC. Amino acids: CASSRGTSGGDPYEQYF.

The genes are TRBV7-8 and TRBJ1-1, with D perhaps matching TRBD1 (6 bases). This CDR3 is built from 14 residues. Germline V gene sequence: CDR1 SGHVS, CDR2 FQNEAQ. Trimming removed 5 bases from V and 4 bases from J, with 14 bases in between. CDR3 region: CASSRTTGSTEAFF. CDR3 coding DNA: TGTGCCAGCAGCCGTACCACAGGGAGCACTGAAGCTTTCTTT.

V and J are TRBV18 and TRBJ2-7, with 12 bases fitting TRBD1. This CDR3 is 14 amino acids long. Germline trimming cut 6 bases from V and 5 bases from J; bases unmatched to any gene: 5. Germline lookup yields CDR1 KGHSH and CDR2 LQKENI. CDR3 loop: CASSPGTGGDEQYF. CDR3 in DNA: TGTGCCAGCTCCCCCGGGACAGGGGGCGACGAGCAGTACTTC.

A single count supports this clone. This chain joins TRBV5-1 and TRBJ1-1; 10 bases agree with TRBD1. CDR1 is SGHRS, CDR2 YFSETQ, per germline. The ends lost 3 bases at V and 3 bases at J; junction bases unmatched: 8. The CDR3 covers 16 residues. CDR3 DNA sequence: TGCGCCAGCAGCTCAGGGACAGGGGAGATCTACACTGAAGCTTTCTTT. Encoded protein: CASSSGTGEIYTEAFF.

The chain has TRBV2 and TRBJ1-5; 9 bases are shared with TRBD1. The CDR3 length is 15 residues. The V and J ends lost 7 bases and 7 bases, in that order; junction bases with no gene match: 11. Per the germline V gene, CDR1 is SNHLY and CDR2 is FYNNEI. The DNA of the CDR3 is TGTGCCAGCATGAAGGACAGGGGAAGCGACCAGCCCCAGCATTTT. Its protein product is CASMKDRGSDQPQHF.